Below, 18 T cell receptor beta chains from the same sample are listed, as sequenced in a study of spatial heterogeneity in lung cancer. Sample time point: sample taken at primary tumor resection. Sequencing covered unsorted whole RNA taken from tumor, nontumor lung or frozen PBMC. TCRdb called the 5' RACE reads again in MiXCR, with one record for every CDR3 protein. The sample contains several thousand distinct CDR3 sequences, 5% to 7% of which appear only once. The sample here was normal lung tissue next to the tumor, taken at surgery. The receptors shown here come from a female donor with early-stage non-small cell lung cancer.

This clonotype rates as medium-sized. With the library built for alpha chains, this beta chain is off target and its frequency is not meaningful. V usage is TRBV24-1 and J usage is TRBJ1-5; D remains ambiguous. The CDR3 extends over 14 amino acids. V lost 9 bases to trimming and J lost 4 bases, with 15 bases between them. The germline V gene encodes CDR1 KGHDR and CDR2 SFDVKD. The CDR3 sequence: CATRPRLPNQPQHF. In nucleotides, the CDR3 is TGTGCCACCCGCCCAAGACTTCCGAATCAGCCCCAGCATTTT.

This clonotype is classed as medium-sized (0.01 to 0.1%). With the library built for alpha chains, this beta chain is off target and its frequency is not meaningful. The chain combines TRBV2 with TRBJ2-1; 11 bases map to TRBD2. Losses at the gene ends were 5 bases for V and 7 bases for J; bases not matched to a gene: 4. Germline V gives CDR1 SNHLY, CDR2 FYNNEI. This CDR3 has 14 amino acids. Here the CDR3 reads CASSFPSGGNEQFF. The CDR3 DNA reads TGTGCCAGCAGTTTCCCTAGCGGGGGGAATGAGCAGTTCTTC. Combining the CDR3 with reference TRBV2 and TRBJ2-1 gives the whole variable domain EPEVTQTPSHQVTQMGQEVILRCVPISNHLYFYWYRQILGQKVEFLVSFYNNEISEKSEIFDDQFSVERPDGSNFTLKIRSTKLEDSAMYFCASSFPSGGNEQFFGPGTRLTVL.

Note on this clonotype: This beta chain is off target for a library built for alpha chains, so its abundance means little. The rearrangement uses TRBV2 and TRBJ2-7; tentative D call: TRBD1 (5 bases). This CDR3 has 14 amino acids. Germline assignment: CDR1 SNHLY and CDR2 FYNNEI. V lost 2 bases and J lost 3, with 11 bases in between. The CDR3 nucleotides read TGTGCCAGCAGTGAACACCAGGGATACTACGAGCAGTACTTC. This translates into CASSEHQGYYEQYF.

This clonotype has a count of ten or more. For a library built for alpha chains, this beta chain is a stray read; little rests on its size. The V gene is TRBV11-2, the J gene TRBJ1-4; 9 bases are a match to TRBD1. The CDR3 totals 15 residues. Losses at the gene ends were 5 bases for V and 1 base for J; bases not matched to a gene: 2. The V gene's germline CDR1 is SGHAT and CDR2 FQNNGV. The CDR3 coding sequence is TGTGCCAGCAGCCCGGGACAGGGAACTAATGAAAAACTGTTTTTT. As protein: CASSPGQGTNEKLFF.

By sample fraction, this clonotype is medium-sized. This beta chain was picked up by a library intended for alpha chains and is off target, so its count carries little meaning. V and J are TRBV4-2 and TRBJ2-7; the D is unclear. Germline V gives CDR1 LGHNA, CDR2 YNFKEQ. CDR3 length: 15 residues. Trimming removed 0 bases at V and 5 bases at J, with 14 bases between. CDR3 DNA: TGTGCCAGCAGCCAAGAGTCACTGGGTAAGAACGAGCAGTACTTC. This gives the protein CASSQESLGKNEQYF.

This clonotype is labeled medium-sized. Within a library made for alpha chains, this beta chain is off target, and its count is uninformative. This chain connects TRBV12-3 or TRBV12-4 to TRBJ2-1, with TRBD2 matching 9 bases. V lost 3 bases to trimming and J lost 4 bases; unmatched junction nucleotides: 1. The CDR3 has 14 residues. This CDR3 is CASSFSGSYNEQFF. The CDR3 DNA follows: TGTGCCAGCAGTTTTAGCGGGAGTTACAATGAGCAGTTCTTC.

This clonotype qualifies as medium-sized (0.01 to 0.1%). The library was built for alpha chains, so this beta chain is an off-target read and its size means little. J is TRBJ2-7 and V is TRBV12-3 or TRBV12-4, with 7 bases that match TRBD1. The CDR3 totals 15 residues. Unmatched junction bases numbered 13, after V lost 6 bases and J lost 5 bases. In nucleotides, the CDR3 is TGTGCCAGCAGCGCTACTCCGGACAGGCCCAACGAGCAGTACTTC. This encodes CASSATPDRPNEQYF.

This clonotype was counted between two and nine times. Since the library was made to target alpha chains, this beta chain is a stray read and its abundance is not meaningful. This sequence joins TRBV10-1 and TRBJ2-7, with D perhaps matching TRBD1 or TRBD2 (5 bases each). This CDR3 spans 14 amino acids. The germline gives CDR1 WNHNN, CDR2 SYGVQD (reference sequence). The V and J ends lost 6 bases and 0 bases respectively, with 12 bases between them. CDR3 nucleotide sequence: TGCGCCAGCAGCCGGGACGCGAGCTCCTACGAGCAGTACTTC. Translated: CASSRDASSYEQYF.

The table lists this clonotype with many counts. This beta chain is an unintended read in a library built for alpha chains; its size means little. This chain uses TRBV7-7 with TRBJ2-7, with TRBD1 matching 9 bases. Germline CDR1 SSHAT, CDR2 FNYEAQ (reference sequence). The CDR3 is 14 residues long. V was clipped by 4 bases and J by 1 base; unmatched bases: 2. DNA for the CDR3: TGTGCCAGCAGCTCAGGACAGGGGTCCTACGAGCAGTACTTC. Its protein product is CASSSGQGSYEQYF. Filled out from reference TRBV7-7 and TRBJ2-7, the complete variable domain reads GAGVSQSPRYKVTKRGQDVTLRCDPISSHATLYWYQQALGQGPEFLTYFNYEAQPDKSGLPSDRFSAERPEGSISTLTIQRTEQRDSAMYRCASSSGQGSYEQYFGPGTRLTVT.

This clonotype was detected many times. This beta chain is an off-target read within a library intended for alpha chains, so its frequency means little. V usage is TRBV24-1 and J usage is TRBJ2-3; 9 bases are shared with TRBD2. Germline assignment: CDR1 KGHDR and CDR2 SFDVKD. The CDR3 is 15 residues long. The V segment lost 4 bases and the J segment 2 bases; nucleotides outside the gene matches: 3. CDR3 DNA sequence: TGTGCCACCAGTGACAGCGGGAGGCCCACAGATACGCAGTATTTT. Residues: CATSDSGRPTDTQYF.

Within the sample, this clonotype is medium-sized. Within a library made for alpha chains, this beta chain is off target, and its count is uninformative. The rearrangement links TRBV25-1 to TRBJ2-7; no firm D call. Germline CDR1 MGHDK, CDR2 SYGVNS. With 4 bases removed from V and 4 bases from J, the gap between germline ends came to 20 bases. The CDR3 length is 16 residues. CDR3 loop: CASSVGNRLPPYEQYF. DNA for the CDR3: TGTGCCAGCAGTGTGGGAAACAGACTCCCACCTTACGAGCAGTACTTC.

By frequency in the sample, this clonotype is medium-sized (0.01 to 0.1%). Since the library was made to target alpha chains, this beta chain is a stray read and its abundance is not meaningful. The chain combines TRBV28 with TRBJ1-5, with D perhaps matching TRBD1 (5 bases). Germline CDR1 is MDHEN and CDR2 is SYDVKM. The CDR3 runs 13 residues. Trimming pared 5 bases from V and 5 bases from J, leaving 10 bases between. CDR3 sequence (DNA): TGTGCCAGCAGTCCCGGGACCTATCAGCCCCAGCATTTT. This codes for CASSPGTYQPQHF.

This clonotype was counted at least ten times. This beta chain slipped into a library made for alpha chains as a stray read, so its size is not meaningful. The chain uses TRBV7-9 and TRBJ1-1, with a possible D match to TRBD1 (6 bases). Germline V gene sequence: CDR1 SEHNR, CDR2 FQNEAQ (reference sequence). Trimming removed 5 bases from V and 0 bases from J, with 13 bases in between. The CDR3 runs 15 residues. The CDR3 protein is CASSTWTDLNTEAFF. CDR3 coding DNA: TGTGCCAGCAGCACTTGGACAGACTTGAACACTGAAGCTTTCTTT. Full variable domain (outside the CDR3, taken from reference TRBV7-9 and TRBJ1-1): DTGVSQNPRHKITKRGQNVTFRCDPISEHNRLYWYRQTLGQGPEFLTYFQNEAQLEKSRLLSDRFSAERPKGSFSTLEIQRTEQGDSAMYLCASSTWTDLNTEAFFGQGTRLTVV.

The sample holds many counts of this clonotype. This beta chain lies outside the target of a library built for alpha chains; its clone size means little. The chain recombines TRBV20-1 with TRBJ2-2; 11 bases align to TRBD2. Germline CDR1 DFQATT, CDR2 SNEGSKA (reference sequence). CDR3 length: 14 residues. With 2 bases clipped from V and 6 bases from J, the junction kept 2 bases outside the gene matches. The DNA for the CDR3 is TGCAGTGCTAGACTAGCGGGAGGCCCCGGGGAGCTGTTTTTT. Translating gives CSARLAGGPGELFF.

This clonotype was seen a few times. As an off-target read in a library built for alpha chains, this beta chain has a frequency of little significance. V gene TRBV5-6 combines with J gene TRBJ2-7; perhaps TRBD2 as D (6 bases). V lost 2 bases and J 6 bases, leaving 24 bases between the germline ends. The CDR3 spans 17 residues. Germline values: CDR1 SGHDT, CDR2 YYEEEE. The CDR3 here is CASSFLLSGEGTGEQYF. In DNA, the CDR3 is TGTGCCAGCAGCTTCCTCCTCTCGGGGGAAGGCACTGGCGAGCAGTACTTC. The whole variable domain, filled in from reference TRBV5-6 and TRBJ2-7, reads DAGVTQSPTHLIKTRGQQVTLRCSPKSGHDTVSWYQQALGQGPQFIFQYYEEEERQRGNFPDRFSGHQFPNYSSELNVNALLLGDSALYLCASSFLLSGEGTGEQYFGPGTRLTVT.

This clonotype was picked up many times. This beta chain is off target for a library built for alpha chains, so its abundance means little. The chain uses TRBV27 and TRBJ2-7, with a possible D match to TRBD2 (5 bases). Deletions cut 2 bases from V and 2 bases from J, with 13 bases between. The V gene's germline CDR1 is MNHEY and CDR2 SMNVEV (reference sequence). This CDR3 comprises 15 residues. The CDR3 loop reads CASSLRPAETYEQYF. DNA of the CDR3: TGTGCCAGCAGTTTAAGACCAGCGGAAACCTACGAGCAGTACTTC.

With regard to this clonotype: Within a library made for alpha chains, this beta chain is off target, and its count is uninformative. The chain has TRBV24-1 and TRBJ2-5; D assignment may be TRBD1 or TRBD2 (5 bases each). Deletions cut 5 bases from V and 3 bases from J, with 12 bases between. The CDR3 loop spans 14 amino acids. Germline V gene lookup returns CDR1 KGHDR and CDR2 SFDVKD. The CDR3 spells CATSVGVGEETQYF. For the CDR3, the DNA is TGTGCCACCAGTGTGGGGGTCGGCGAAGAGACCCAGTACTTC.

Comment on this clonotype: This beta chain slipped into a library made for alpha chains as a stray read, so its size is not meaningful. The chain couples TRBV29-1 to TRBJ2-1; 9 bases match TRBD1. Germline CDR1 and CDR2: SQVTM and ANQGSEA. With 0 bases clipped from V and 3 bases from J, the junction kept 15 bases outside the gene matches. The CDR3 sequence is 19 residues long. As DNA, the CDR3 is TGCAGCGTTGAAGAGGTGGACAGGGGCCAACCTTACCTCTACAATGAGCAGTTCTTC. This sequence encodes CSVEEVDRGQPYLYNEQFF.